Listed below are T cell receptor beta chains from one sample, sequenced in a study of control samples from healthy donors and cancer patients. Measured with immunoSEQ multiplex PCR; TCRdb has only the in-frame clones, and not every one. The repertoire holds some 140,000 clones, with about nine tenths as singletons. Material: blood. The receptors shown here come from a woman under 40 in good health. Both conserved end residues are part of each CDR3. The D gene is left open where the match is weak. Clone size is given for some rows only: seen once, a few or many times, or a class if the clone is expanded.

v_call	d_call	j_call	clone_size	cdr3_nt	cdr3_aa
TRBV2	TRBD2	TRBJ2-1	.	TGTGCCAGCAGTGAAAGGGGACTATACAATGAGCAGTTCTTC	CASSERGLYNEQFF
TRBV30	.	TRBJ1-3	once	TGTGCCTGGAGCCAGGGAAGGGAGAACTCTGGAAACACCATATATTTT	CAWSQGRENSGNTIYF
TRBV6-2/TRBV6-3	.	TRBJ1-2	.	TGTGCCAGCAGTTACTGGGGGCGCGGCTATGGCTACACCTTC	CASSYWGRGYGYTF
TRBV9	.	TRBJ2-7	.	TGTGCCAGCAGCGTAGGGGACCGGACATCAACCTACGAGCAGTACTTC	CASSVGDRTSTYEQYF
TRBV5-6	.	TRBJ2-5	.	TGTGCCAGCAGCTTGGAGGGTAGATTGTACCAAGAGACCCAGTACTTC	CASSLEGRLYQETQYF
TRBV24-1	.	TRBJ2-1	.	TGTGCCACCAGTGATTATGGTAATGAGCAGTTCTTC	CATSDYGNEQFF
TRBV6-1	.	TRBJ1-5	.	TGTGCCAGCAGTGAAAGGAGGGCGGCTCGGGATCAGCCCCAGCATTTT	CASSERRAARDQPQHF
TRBV12-3/TRBV12-4	.	TRBJ1-2	.	TGTGCCAGCAGCCAAAGACAGAACTATGGCTACACCTTC	CASSQRQNYGYTF
TRBV2	.	TRBJ2-1	.	TGTGCCAGCTTTGGTAAGGAGGGGGTTAGCTCCTACAATGAGCAGTTCTTC	CASFGKEGVSSYNEQFF
TRBV9	.	TRBJ2-2	.	TGTGCCAGCAGCGCCCTCGGATCCGCCGTCACCGGGGAGCTGTTTTTT	CASSALGSAVTGELFF
TRBV5-8	.	TRBJ1-1	.	TGTGCCAGCAGCTCCTACCGTGGGGCGGACGAAGCTTTCTTT	CASSSYRGADEAFF
TRBV5-1	TRBD2	TRBJ2-3	.	TGCGCCAGCAGCTTCGGTTCTAGCGGATACGATACGCAGTATTTT	CASSFGSSGYDTQYF
TRBV6-6	TRBD1	TRBJ2-3	.	TGTGCCAGCGCTAGAGCCCGGGACAGGGGCACAGATACGCAGTATTTT	CASARARDRGTDTQYF
TRBV2	.	TRBJ2-3	.	TGTGCCAGCAGTGAGGGGAGGGGGACAGATACGCAGTATTTT	CASSEGRGTDTQYF
TRBV6-5	TRBD1	TRBJ2-3	.	TGTGCCAGCCGGACAGGGTCAGATACGCAGTATTTT	CASRTGSDTQYF
TRBV4-1	TRBD1	TRBJ2-7	.	TGCGCCAGCAGCCATTTGGGGACAGGGGATCACGAGCAGTACTTC	CASSHLGTGDHEQYF
TRBV6-6	.	TRBJ2-7	.	TGTGCCAGCAGTCGGACTTCTCCCGGGTACGAGCAGTACTTC	CASSRTSPGYEQYF
TRBV25-1	TRBD2	TRBJ2-1	.	TGTGCCAGCAGTGGGAGCGGGAGGGCCAATGAGCAGTTCTTC	CASSGSGRANEQFF
TRBV18	.	TRBJ1-1	.	TGTGCCAGCTCACCGTCAGGGTTCACTGAAGCTTTCTTT	CASSPSGFTEAFF
TRBV7-3	.	TRBJ1-1	few	TGTGCCAGCAGCTTAACACGGGGAGGTGAAGCTTTCTTT	CASSLTRGGEAFF
TRBV29-1	.	TRBJ1-2	.	TGCAGCGCCTTTCAAGGTTATGGCTACACCTTC	CSAFQGYGYTF
TRBV6-5	.	TRBJ2-1	.	TGTGCCAGCACCACCTCGGGGGCAGGAGAGCAGTTCTTC	CASTTSGAGEQFF
TRBV2	.	TRBJ1-3	.	TGTGCCAGCAGTAGGGTCCCTAGAAACACCATATATTTT	CASSRVPRNTIYF
TRBV14	.	TRBJ2-3	.	TGTGCCAGCAGCCAAGTCGGCACAGATACGCAGTATTTT	CASSQVGTDTQYF
TRBV9	TRBD2	TRBJ2-1	.	TGTGCCAGCAGCAAACAACCGGGACTAGCTACCTTTTACAATGAGCAGTTCTTC	CASSKQPGLATFYNEQFF
TRBV7-3	TRBD1	TRBJ2-1	.	TGTGCCAGCAGCTTAGTCCCGGGACAGGGTAACAATGAGCAGTTCTTC	CASSLVPGQGNNEQFF
TRBV20-1	.	TRBJ2-7	.	TGCAGTGCTAGCAGGGCCGAGCAGTACTTC	CSASRAEQYF
TRBV28	TRBD1	TRBJ2-7	.	TGTGCCAGCAGTCCCATGCGACAGGGCAGCGCCTACGAGCAGTACTTC	CASSPMRQGSAYEQYF
TRBV9	.	TRBJ1-3	.	TGTGCCAGCAGCGTAGGGGGCCGCGACGGAAACACCATATATTTT	CASSVGGRDGNTIYF
TRBV6-5	TRBD2	TRBJ2-1	.	TGTGCCAGCGCATCGACTAGCGGGACCCACAATGAGCAGTTCTTC	CASASTSGTHNEQFF
TRBV12-3/TRBV12-4	.	TRBJ1-1	.	TGTGCCAGCAGTTTGGGGGCGTACACTGAAGCTTTCTTT	CASSLGAYTEAFF
TRBV27	.	TRBJ2-3	.	TGTGCCAGCAGTTTGGGTTTGGATACGCAGTATTTT	CASSLGLDTQYF
TRBV13	TRBD2	TRBJ2-7	.	TGTGCCAGCAGACCCAGCGGGAGACGCTACGAGCAGTACTTC	CASRPSGRRYEQYF
TRBV29-1	TRBD1	TRBJ1-1	.	TGCAGCGTGGGAGATGGACAGGGGTGGGCTGAAGCTTTCTTT	CSVGDGQGWAEAFF
TRBV6-1	TRBD2	TRBJ2-2	.	TGTGCCAGCAGTGTGGGGACTAGCGGGTACACCGGGGAGCTGTTTTTT	CASSVGTSGYTGELFF
TRBV21-1	.	TRBJ2-4	.	TGTGCCAGCAGCAAAGGGGACAGGGGTGAGGGGATTCAGTACTTC	CASSKGDRGEGIQYF
TRBV20-1	.	TRBJ2-7	.	TGCAGTGCTAACCCCCAGGCCGAGCAGTACTTC	CSANPQAEQYF
TRBV7-8	TRBD1	TRBJ1-2	.	TGTGCCAGCAGCTCCCATGGGACAGGAGATTATGGCTACACCTTC	CASSSHGTGDYGYTF
TRBV19	TRBD2	TRBJ2-1	.	TGTGCCAGTAGTCTCCAGGGCGGGAGCTCCTACAATGAGCAGTTCTTC	CASSLQGGSSYNEQFF
TRBV5-1	.	TRBJ2-3	.	TGCGCCAGCAGCTTGCGTACAGATACGCAGTATTTT	CASSLRTDTQYF
TRBV19	.	TRBJ2-2	.	TGTGCCAGTAGTATAGCGGAGGATGGGGAGCTGTTTTTT	CASSIAEDGELFF
TRBV4-1	.	TRBJ2-2	.	TGCGCCAGCAGCCAAGGGACCGCCACCGGGGAGCTGTTTTTT	CASSQGTATGELFF
TRBV28	TRBD1	TRBJ1-1	.	TGTGCCACTCAGGGGGTCACTGAAGCTTTCTTT	CATQGVTEAFF
TRBV28	.	TRBJ2-1	once	TGTGCCAGCAGTTCACCTTCGTCCAGCTCCTACAATGAGCAGTTCTTC	CASSSPSSSSYNEQFF
TRBV27	TRBD1	TRBJ1-2	.	TGTGCCAGCAGTTCCCATAAGACAGGGTTTGATGGCTACACCTTC	CASSSHKTGFDGYTF
TRBV19	.	TRBJ2-6	.	TGTGCCAGTAGTGCTTTATCTGGGGCCAACGTCCTGACTTTC	CASSALSGANVLTF
TRBV10-1	.	TRBJ2-4	.	TGCGCCAGCAGTGAGTCAGGGGTGTACATTCAGTACTTC	CASSESGVYIQYF
TRBV6-5	.	TRBJ1-3	.	TGTGCCAGTCGCGGGCAGGGCGGAAACACCATATATTTT	CASRGQGGNTIYF
TRBV19	TRBD2	TRBJ2-5	.	TGTGCCAGTAGTACTAGCGGCGAGGAGACCCAGTACTTC	CASSTSGEETQYF
TRBV12-5	.	TRBJ2-3	.	TGTGCTAGTGGTTTGGTGATAGGACCCCGGACAGATACGCAGTATTTT	CASGLVIGPRTDTQYF
TRBV18	.	TRBJ2-3	.	TGTGCCAGCTCACCACCAGCTACAGGTTTTTCAGATACGCAGTATTTT	CASSPPATGFSDTQYF
TRBV15	.	TRBJ1-3	.	TGTGCCACCAGCAGAGATCCGTCCCCGGCGAGGGGTGGAAACACCATATATTTT	CATSRDPSPARGGNTIYF
TRBV13	TRBD1	TRBJ2-7	.	TGTGCCAGCAGCTTAGTTCTCCCCGCAGGGGGCACCGAGCAGTACTTC	CASSLVLPAGGTEQYF
TRBV20-1	TRBD2	TRBJ2-3	.	TGCAGTGCTAGTACCCTAGCGGGCAGCACAGATACGCAGTATTTT	CSASTLAGSTDTQYF